The rows below give T cell receptor beta chains drawn from one sample of a study of Tregs in tolerant kidney transplant recipients. Profiling relied on immunoSEQ multiplex PCR, and the TCRdb table lists in-frame clones only, not all of them. The top ten hold roughly 15% of the sample, which has some 57,000 clones, about 89% seen once. The material sequenced was CD8+ T cells from blood (PBMCs), taken 24 months after the transplant. These receptor sequences come from a human patient who received a combined kidney and bone marrow transplant. Some of the T cells might come from the graft donor. Both conserved end residues are part of each CDR3. The D gene is left open where the match is weak. Rows may omit the clone size; those that give it use once, few, many or a size class.

TGTGCCAGCAGCAGTAGCGGGGGCTCCTACAATGAGCAGTTCTTC	CASSSSGGSYNEQFF	TRBJ2-1	.	TRBV7-3	TRBD2
TGTGCCAGCAGCGCCACCGGGGGGTCCTACAATGAGCAGTTCTTC	CASSATGGSYNEQFF	TRBJ2-1	.	TRBV9	TRBD2
TGTGCCAGCAGATCCAGCGGAAAGCAGTTCTTC	CASRSSGKQFF	TRBJ2-1	.	TRBV11-1	.
TGCGCCAGCAGCCAAGATCTTAACACAGGGGAATCAGATACGCAGTATTTT	CASSQDLNTGESDTQYF	TRBJ2-3	.	TRBV4-3	TRBD1
TGCAGCGTTTACGGGGTCTATGGCTACACCTTC	CSVYGVYGYTF	TRBJ1-2	once	TRBV29-1	.
TGTGCCAGCACCACAAGGGGTTACGAAAAACTGTTTTTT	CASTTRGYEKLFF	TRBJ1-4	.	TRBV6-5	.
TGTGCTGGGGGGGGTATATACAATCAGCCCCAGCATTTT	CAGGGIYNQPQHF	TRBJ1-5	.	TRBV6-7	.
TGCGCCAGCAGCCTAGGACTAGCGAGCCCGGTCGAGCAGTACTTC	CASSLGLASPVEQYF	TRBJ2-7	.	TRBV4-3	TRBD2
TGCGCCAGCAGCCAAGATGAGTCCTACGAGCAGTACTTC	CASSQDESYEQYF	TRBJ2-7	.	TRBV4-3	.
TGCGCCAGCAGCTTGGCCCGCGGGACAGTTTACGAGCAGTACTTC	CASSLARGTVYEQYF	TRBJ2-7	.	TRBV5-1	.
TGTGCCAGTAGTATATGGCAGGGGGCGATCCAGAACTATGGCTACACCTTC	CASSIWQGAIQNYGYTF	TRBJ1-2	once	TRBV19	TRBD1
TGTGCCAGCAGCTTAACGCCCGGGTTGGTAGCGGGGCCCAATGAGCAGTTCTTC	CASSLTPGLVAGPNEQFF	TRBJ2-1	.	TRBV7-9	TRBD2
TGTGTCAGAAGCCCAACGATAAACGAACAGGGAACCTTCTATGGCTACACCTTC	CVRSPTINEQGTFYGYTF	TRBJ1-2	.	TRBV7-5	.
TGTGCCAGCAGAACCGGACAGTACTCCTCCTACGAGCAGTACTTC	CASRTGQYSSYEQYF	TRBJ2-7	.	TRBV6-1	.
TGTGCCAGCAGCGCTCTGACAGGGGGCATCGACGAGCAGTACTTC	CASSALTGGIDEQYF	TRBJ2-7	.	TRBV7-9	TRBD1